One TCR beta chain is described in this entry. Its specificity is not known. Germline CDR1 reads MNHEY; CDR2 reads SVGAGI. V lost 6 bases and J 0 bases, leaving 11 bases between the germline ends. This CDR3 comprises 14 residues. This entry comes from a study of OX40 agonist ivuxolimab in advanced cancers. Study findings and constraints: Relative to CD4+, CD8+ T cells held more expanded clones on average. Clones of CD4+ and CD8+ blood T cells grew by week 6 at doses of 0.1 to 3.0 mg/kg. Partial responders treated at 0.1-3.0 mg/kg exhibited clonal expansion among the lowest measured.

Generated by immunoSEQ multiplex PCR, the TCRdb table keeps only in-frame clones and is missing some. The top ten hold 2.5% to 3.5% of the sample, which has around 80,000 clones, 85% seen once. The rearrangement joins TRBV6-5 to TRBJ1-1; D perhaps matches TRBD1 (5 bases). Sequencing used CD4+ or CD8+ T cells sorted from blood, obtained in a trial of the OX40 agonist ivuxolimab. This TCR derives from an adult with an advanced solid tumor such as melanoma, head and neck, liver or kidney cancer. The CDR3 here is CASSRRAMNTEAFF. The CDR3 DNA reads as TGTGCCAGCAGCCGCAGGGCAATGAACACTGAAGCTTTCTTT.